This TCR beta chain derives from a study of T cell repertoires in cytomegalovirus infection. About the study: Selected CMV epitopes included recently identified HLA-C-restricted ones as well as well-studied HLA-B-restricted ones. In public TCR beta signatures, there were indications of both CMV infection and matching HLA type. Study-wide results and caveats: Carriage of CMV together with the relevant HLA was identifiable through cumulative public TCR beta family frequency. Predominance within the ex vivo response was attributable to HLA-C-restricted CMV-specific TCR beta clonotypes.

One entry per CDR3 protein results from TCRdb running MiXCR on the reads. The data contain about 280,000 distinct CDR3 sequences, 20% to 25% of them seen just once; the ten biggest clones take up about 21%. Germline V CDR1 and CDR2: SQVTM, ANQGSEA. The CDR3 spans 13 residues. In regard to this clonotype: Antigen specificity is unknown. A read error may account for a junction end that differs from germline.

This material consisted of cultured PBMCs, taken from culture after CMV antigen stimulation. The receptor was isolated from a human donor in good health (CMV status not recorded). Some clones in this sample may be carry-over from other donors' samples. The chain has TRBV29-1 and TRBJ1-1; tentatively, D is TRBD1 (5 bases). CDR3 protein: CSVARTVGTPAEF. CDR3 DNA: TGCAGCGTTGCGAGGACGGTTGGGACCCCTGCCGAATTT.